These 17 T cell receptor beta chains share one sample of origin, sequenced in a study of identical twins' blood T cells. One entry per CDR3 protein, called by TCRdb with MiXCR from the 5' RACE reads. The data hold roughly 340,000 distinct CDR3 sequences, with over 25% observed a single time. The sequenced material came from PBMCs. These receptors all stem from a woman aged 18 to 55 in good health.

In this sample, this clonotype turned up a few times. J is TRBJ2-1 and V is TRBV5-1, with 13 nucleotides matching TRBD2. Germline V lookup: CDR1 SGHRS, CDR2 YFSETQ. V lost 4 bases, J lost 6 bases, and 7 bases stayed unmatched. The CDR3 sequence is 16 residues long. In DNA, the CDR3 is TGCGCCAGCAGCCGAACTAGCGGGGGGGCGGGCAATGAGCAGTTCTTC. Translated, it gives CASSRTSGGAGNEQFF.

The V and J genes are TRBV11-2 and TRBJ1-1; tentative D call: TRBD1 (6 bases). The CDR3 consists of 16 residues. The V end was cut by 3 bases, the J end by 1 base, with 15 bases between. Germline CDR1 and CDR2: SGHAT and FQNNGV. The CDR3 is CASSFRTASENTEAFF. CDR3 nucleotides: TGTGCCAGCAGCTTCAGGACAGCGTCCGAGAACACTGAAGCTTTCTTT.

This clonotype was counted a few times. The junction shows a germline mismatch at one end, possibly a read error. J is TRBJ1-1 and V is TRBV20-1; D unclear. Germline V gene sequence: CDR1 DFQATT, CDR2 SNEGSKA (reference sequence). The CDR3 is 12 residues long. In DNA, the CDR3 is TGTAGTGCTAGAGGTTTGAGGCCTGAAGCTTTCTTT. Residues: CSARGLRPEAFF.

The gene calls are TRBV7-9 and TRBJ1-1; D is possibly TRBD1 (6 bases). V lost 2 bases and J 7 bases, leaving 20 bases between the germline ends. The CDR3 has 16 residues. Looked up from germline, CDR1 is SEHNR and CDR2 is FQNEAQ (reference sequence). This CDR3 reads CASSLYIKGGGGEAFF. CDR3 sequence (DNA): TGTGCCAGCAGCTTATATATAAAGGGGGGTGGCGGTGAAGCTTTCTTT. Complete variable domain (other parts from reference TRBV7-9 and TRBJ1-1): DTGVSQNPRHKITKRGQNVTFRCDPISEHNRLYWYRQTLGQGPEFLTYFQNEAQLEKSRLLSDRFSAERPKGSFSTLEIQRTEQGDSAMYLCASSLYIKGGGGEAFFGQGTRLTVV.

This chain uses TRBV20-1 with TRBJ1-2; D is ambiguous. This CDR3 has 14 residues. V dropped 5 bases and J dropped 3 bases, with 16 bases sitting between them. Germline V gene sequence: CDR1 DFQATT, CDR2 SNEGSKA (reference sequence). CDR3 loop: CSAQRGRRDYGYTF. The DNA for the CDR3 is TGCAGTGCTCAGCGAGGACGGCGGGACTATGGCTACACCTTC.

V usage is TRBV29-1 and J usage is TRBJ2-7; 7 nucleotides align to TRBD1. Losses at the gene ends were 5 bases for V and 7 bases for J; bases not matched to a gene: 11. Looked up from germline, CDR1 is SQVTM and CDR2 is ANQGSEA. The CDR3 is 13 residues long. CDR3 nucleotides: TGCAGCGTTACCCGGGACAGCCCTACGGAGCAGTACTTC. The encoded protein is CSVTRDSPTEQYF.

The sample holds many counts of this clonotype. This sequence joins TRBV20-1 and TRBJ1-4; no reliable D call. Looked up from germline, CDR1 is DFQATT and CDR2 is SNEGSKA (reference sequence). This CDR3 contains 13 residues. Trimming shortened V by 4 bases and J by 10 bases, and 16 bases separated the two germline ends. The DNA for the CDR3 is TGCAGTGCTAAGATCGAAACAGTGGGAAAACTGTTTTTT. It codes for CSAKIETVGKLFF.

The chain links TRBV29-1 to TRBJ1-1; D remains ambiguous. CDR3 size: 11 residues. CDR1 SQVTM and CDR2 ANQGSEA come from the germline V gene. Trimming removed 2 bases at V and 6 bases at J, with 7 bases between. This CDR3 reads CSVETVPEAFF. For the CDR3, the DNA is TGCAGCGTTGAAACAGTTCCTGAAGCTTTCTTT.

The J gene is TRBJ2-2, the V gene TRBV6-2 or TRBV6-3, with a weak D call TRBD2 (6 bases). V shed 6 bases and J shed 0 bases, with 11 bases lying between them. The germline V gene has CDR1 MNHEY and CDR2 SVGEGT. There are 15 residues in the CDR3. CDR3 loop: CASSGGISNTGELFF. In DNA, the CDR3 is TGTGCCAGCAGCGGGGGAATTTCGAACACCGGGGAGCTGTTTTTT.

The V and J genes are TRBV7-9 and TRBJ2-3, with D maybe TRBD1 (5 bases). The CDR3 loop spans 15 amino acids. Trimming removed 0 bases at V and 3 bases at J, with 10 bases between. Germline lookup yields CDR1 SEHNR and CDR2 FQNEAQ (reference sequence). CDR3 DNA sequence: TGTGCCAGCAGCTTAGCGCAAGGGGCGACAGATACGCAGTATTTT. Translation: CASSLAQGATDTQYF.

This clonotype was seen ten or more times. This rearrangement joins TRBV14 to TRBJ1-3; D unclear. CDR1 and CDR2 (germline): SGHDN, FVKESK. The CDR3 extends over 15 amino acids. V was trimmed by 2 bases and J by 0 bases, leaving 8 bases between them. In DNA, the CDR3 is TGTGCCAGCAGCCAACAGCTCCTCTCTGGAAACACCATATATTTT. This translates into CASSQQLLSGNTIYF.

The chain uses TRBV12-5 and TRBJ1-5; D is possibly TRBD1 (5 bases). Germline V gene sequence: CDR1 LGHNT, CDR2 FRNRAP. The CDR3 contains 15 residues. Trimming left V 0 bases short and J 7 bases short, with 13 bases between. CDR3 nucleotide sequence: TGTGCTAGTGGTTTGGTACCAGAGAGGGGACAGCCCCAGCATTTT. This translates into CASGLVPERGQPQHF.

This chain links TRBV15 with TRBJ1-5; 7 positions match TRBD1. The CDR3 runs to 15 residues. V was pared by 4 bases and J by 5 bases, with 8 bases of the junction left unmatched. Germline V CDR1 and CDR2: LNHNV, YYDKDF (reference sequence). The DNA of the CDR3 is TGTGCCACCAGCACCGCGACAGGGAGGGATCAGCCCCAGCATTTT. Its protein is CATSTATGRDQPQHF. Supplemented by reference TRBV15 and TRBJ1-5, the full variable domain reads DAMVIQNPRYQVTQFGKPVTLSCSQTLNHNVMYWYQQKSSQAPKLLFHYYDKDFNNEADTPDNFQSRRPNTSFCFLDIRSPGLGDTAMYLCATSTATGRDQPQHFGDGTRLSIL.

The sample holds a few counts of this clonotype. CDR3 coding DNA: TGTGCCAGCAGCCAGGGGAGGGAGATTAACACCGGGGAGCTGTTTTTT. Amino acids: CASSQGREINTGELFF. The chain uses TRBV3-1 and TRBJ2-2; 7 positions agree with TRBD2. J was trimmed by 2 bases and V by 3 bases; bases with no gene match: 6. This CDR3 region has 16 residues. Per germline, CDR1 LGHDT and CDR2 YNNKEL (reference sequence).

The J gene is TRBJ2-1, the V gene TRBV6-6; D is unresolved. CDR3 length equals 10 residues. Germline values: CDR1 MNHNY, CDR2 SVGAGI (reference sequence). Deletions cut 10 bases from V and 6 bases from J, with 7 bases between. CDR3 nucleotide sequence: TGTGCCATCTCAACCAATGAGCAGTTCTTC. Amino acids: CAISTNEQFF.

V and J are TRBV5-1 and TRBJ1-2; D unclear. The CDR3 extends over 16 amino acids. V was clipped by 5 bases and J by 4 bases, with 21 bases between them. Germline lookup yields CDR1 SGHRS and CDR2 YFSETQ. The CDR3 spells CASSFSASVGGYGYTF. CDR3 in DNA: TGCGCCAGCAGTTTTTCCGCGTCCGTAGGCGGCTATGGCTACACCTTC.

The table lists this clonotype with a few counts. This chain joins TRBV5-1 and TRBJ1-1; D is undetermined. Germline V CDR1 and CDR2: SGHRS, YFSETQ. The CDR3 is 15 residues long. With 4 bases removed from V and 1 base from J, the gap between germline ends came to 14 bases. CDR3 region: CASSRLSSGNTEAFF. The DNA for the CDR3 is TGCGCCAGCAGCCGCCTGAGTTCGGGGAACACTGAAGCTTTCTTT.